The clone carrying this T cell receptor beta chain occurred a few times. These data are taken from a study of T cells in Graves' hyperthyroidism and ophthalmopathy. The germline V gene encodes CDR1 ENHRY and CDR2 SYGVKD. The CDR3 is made up of 14 amino acids. Trimming took 6 bases from V and 6 from J, leaving 17 bases between them. It was RNA transcripts that yielded the amplified TCR beta CDR3 regions. The HTBI primer set drove a first-round RT-PCR of the TCR CDR3. Via MiXCR, TCRdb re-called the multiplex PCR reads, giving one row per CDR3 protein. The sample holds under 350,000 distinct CDR3 sequences; 21% are singletons and the top ten take around half.

This receptor was obtained from a woman between 50 and 59 years old with Graves' hyperthyroidism. The specimen sequenced was blood. The gene calls are TRBV10-3 and TRBJ1-2, with a tentative D call TRBD1 (5 bases). The CDR3 DNA is TGTGCCATCAGACCCGGGACCCTCCGCCATGGCTACACCTTC. It codes for CAIRPGTLRHGYTF.